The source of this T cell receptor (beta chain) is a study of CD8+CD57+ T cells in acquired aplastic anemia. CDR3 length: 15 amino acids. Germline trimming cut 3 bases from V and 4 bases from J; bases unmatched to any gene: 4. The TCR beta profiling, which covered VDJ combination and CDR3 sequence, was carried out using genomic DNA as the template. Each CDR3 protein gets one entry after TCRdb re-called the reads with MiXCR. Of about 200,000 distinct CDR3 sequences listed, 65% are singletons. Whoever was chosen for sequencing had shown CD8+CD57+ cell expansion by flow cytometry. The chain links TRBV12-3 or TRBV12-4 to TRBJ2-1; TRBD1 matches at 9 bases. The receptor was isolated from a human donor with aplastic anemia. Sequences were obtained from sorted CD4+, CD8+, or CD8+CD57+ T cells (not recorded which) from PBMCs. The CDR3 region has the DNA TGTGCCAGCAGTTTCCGACAGGGGGTATACAATGAGCAGTTCTTC. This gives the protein CASSFRQGVYNEQFF.